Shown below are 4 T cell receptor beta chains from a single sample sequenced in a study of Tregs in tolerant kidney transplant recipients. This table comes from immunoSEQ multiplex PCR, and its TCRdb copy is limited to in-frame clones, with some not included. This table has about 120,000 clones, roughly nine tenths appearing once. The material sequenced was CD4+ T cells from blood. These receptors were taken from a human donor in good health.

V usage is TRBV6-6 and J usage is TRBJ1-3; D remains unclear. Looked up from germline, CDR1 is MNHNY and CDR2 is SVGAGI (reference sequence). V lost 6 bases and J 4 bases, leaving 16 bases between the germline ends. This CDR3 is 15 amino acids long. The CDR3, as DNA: TGTGCCAGCAGGAGAGGGAGTTCGGAAGGAAACACCATATATTTT. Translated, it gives CASRRGSSEGNTIYF.

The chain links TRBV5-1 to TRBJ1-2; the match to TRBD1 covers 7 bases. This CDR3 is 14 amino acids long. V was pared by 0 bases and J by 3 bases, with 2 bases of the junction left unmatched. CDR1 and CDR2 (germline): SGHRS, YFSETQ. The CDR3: CASSLAGTDYGYTF. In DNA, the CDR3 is TGCGCCAGCAGCTTGGCCGGGACAGACTATGGCTACACCTTC.

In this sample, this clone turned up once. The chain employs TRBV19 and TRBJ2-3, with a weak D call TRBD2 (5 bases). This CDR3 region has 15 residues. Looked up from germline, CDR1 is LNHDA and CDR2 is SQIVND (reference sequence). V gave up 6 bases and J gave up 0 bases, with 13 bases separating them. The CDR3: CASSRRSGSTDTQYF. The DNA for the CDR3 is TGTGCCAGTAGCCGACGGAGCGGAAGCACAGATACGCAGTATTTT. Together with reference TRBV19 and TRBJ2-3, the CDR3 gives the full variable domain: DGGITQSPKYLFRKEGQNVTLSCEQNLNHDAMYWYRQDPGQGLRLIYYSQIVNDFQKGDIAEGYSVSREKKESFPLTVTSAQKNPTAFYLCASSRRSGSTDTQYFGPGTRLTVL.

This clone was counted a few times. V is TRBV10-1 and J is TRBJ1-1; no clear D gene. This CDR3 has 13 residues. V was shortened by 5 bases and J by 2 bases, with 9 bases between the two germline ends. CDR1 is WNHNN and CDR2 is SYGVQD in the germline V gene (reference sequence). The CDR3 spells CASSSTSNTEAFF. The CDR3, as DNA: TGCGCCAGCAGTTCTACATCAAACACTGAAGCTTTCTTT.